Below, 5 T cell receptor beta chains from the same sample are listed, as sequenced in a study of T cell repertoires in ileal Crohn's disease. Sequencing used immunoSEQ multiplex PCR; TCRdb keeps in-frame clones, though not all of them. This table holds around 3,600 clones, roughly 89% found once. The time point is: proximal margin of the surgical specimen (macroscopically non-inflamed). The specimen sequenced was ileal tissue. The receptors come from an adult with Crohn's disease.

The chain carries TRBV19 and TRBJ2-7; 10 bases agree with TRBD2. In germline, CDR1 is LNHDA, CDR2 SQIVND (reference sequence). The CDR3 consists of 12 residues. J gave up 4 bases and V 8 bases, and 2 bases lay outside the gene matches. The CDR3 reads CASSSGSYEQYF. In nucleotides, the CDR3 is TGTGCCAGTTCTAGCGGGAGTTACGAGCAGTACTTC.

This clone was found once. The CDR3 DNA sequence: TGTGCCAGCAGCTTAGGCCGACGTCAAACTGAAGCTTTCTTT. Translation gives CASSLGRRQTEAFF. The chain carries TRBV13 and TRBJ1-1, with D unclear. V was clipped by 0 bases and J by 5 bases, with 10 bases between them. From germline, CDR1 is PRHDT and CDR2 FYEKMQ (reference sequence). The CDR3 is 14 amino acids.

The CDR3 loop is CASRARTLGEKLFF. The CDR3 DNA reads TGTGCCAGTAGGGCTAGGACCTTGGGAGAAAAACTGTTTTTT. The chain has TRBV19 and TRBJ1-4; D remains ambiguous. CDR1 LNHDA and CDR2 SQIVND come from the germline V gene (reference sequence). V gave up 6 bases and J gave up 8 bases, with 16 bases separating them. The CDR3 is 14 amino acids.

The chain combines TRBV7-9 with TRBJ2-7, with a tentative D call TRBD2 (5 bases). This CDR3 has 14 residues. The V and J ends lost 6 bases and 5 bases respectively, with 17 bases between them. Germline-derived CDR1 and CDR2 are SEHNR and FQNEAQ (reference sequence). The DNA for the CDR3 is TGTGCCAGCAGACCGGACTTCCTAGGGAACGAGCAGTACTTC. It is translated as CASRPDFLGNEQYF.

This clone was detected a few times. V is TRBV21-1 and J is TRBJ2-7; the DNA was not used to check the table's D call, TRBD2. TRBV21-1 is a pseudogene segment. The CDR3 consists of 14 residues. The CDR3 loop is CASRSGTSGYEQYF. CDR3 bases: TGTGCCAGCAGATCTGGGACTAGCGGATACGAGCAGTACTTC.